This T cell receptor beta chain was captured by sequencing in a study of blood T cell repertoires in COVID-19. Assay: immunoSEQ multiplex PCR; the TCRdb copy retains only in-frame clones and omits some. The data show approximately 440,000 clones, with 70% to 90% seen just once and over 9.5% held by the top ten. Input material: peripheral blood. The TCR sequence derives from a woman between 50 and 59 years old with COVID-19, enrolled during active disease.

The CDR3 DNA is TGTGCCAGCAGCACTACAGGGTCCACTGAAGCTTTCTTT. Protein sequence: CASSTTGSTEAFF. The chain carries TRBV9 and TRBJ1-1; D possibly corresponds to TRBD1 (6 bases). CDR3 length: 13 residues. V was shortened by 4 bases and J by 4 bases, with 11 bases between the two germline ends. From germline, CDR1 is SGDLS and CDR2 YYNGEE.